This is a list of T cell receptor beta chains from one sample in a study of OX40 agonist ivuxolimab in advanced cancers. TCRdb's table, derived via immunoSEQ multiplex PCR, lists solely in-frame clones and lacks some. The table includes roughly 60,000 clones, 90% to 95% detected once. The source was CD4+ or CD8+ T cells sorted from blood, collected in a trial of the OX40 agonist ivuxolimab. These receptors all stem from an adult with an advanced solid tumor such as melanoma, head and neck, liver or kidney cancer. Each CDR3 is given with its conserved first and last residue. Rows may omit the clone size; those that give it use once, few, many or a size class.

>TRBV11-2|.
CASSAPLPTGTDTQYF
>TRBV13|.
CASSSKGLVAGNEQFF
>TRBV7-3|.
CASSQTGTDTQYF
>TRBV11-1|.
CASSLVSGRETQYF
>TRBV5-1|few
CASSFTPGHTNTEAFF
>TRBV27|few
CASSSGTSGYNEQFF
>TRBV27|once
CASSFVREKEQYF
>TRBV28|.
CASSLLGDRATEAFF
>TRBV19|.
CASSITSANYGYTF
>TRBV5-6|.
CASSLEYRGSEQYF
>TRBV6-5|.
CASSLLLSSYEQYF
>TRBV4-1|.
CASSQGTSVTYEQYF
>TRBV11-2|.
CASSLVGGYGTEAFF
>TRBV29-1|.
CSVEDRPNTEAFF
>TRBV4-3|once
CASSQDRAGNNEQFF
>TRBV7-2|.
CASSLAPGLAGVGSTDTQYF
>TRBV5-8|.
CASSLDKSGATGGYTF
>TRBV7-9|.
CASSLGKLAGEDAGELFF
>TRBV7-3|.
CASSVAGGPDTQYF
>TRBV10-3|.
CASRQGLNTEAFF
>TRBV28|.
CASSLSRGMNTEAFF
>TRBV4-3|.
CASSQGGTYEQYF
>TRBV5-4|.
CASSSKPGSQETQYF
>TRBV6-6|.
CASISIDRVNTEAFF
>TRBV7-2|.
CASSPDVRYSTIYF
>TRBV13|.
CASSLGGGDYSNQPQHF
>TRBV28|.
CASRAGFTYEQYF
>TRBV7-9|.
CASSSQTPTAEQYF
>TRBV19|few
CASSIALNTEAFF
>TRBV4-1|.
CASSQVSAASRGYNEQFF
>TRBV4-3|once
CASSQAWQSDYGYTF
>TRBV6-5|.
CASSVGSSYEQYF